Listed below are T cell receptor beta chains from one sample, sequenced in a study of T cell changes during pregnancy in multiple sclerosis. Profiled with immunoSEQ multiplex PCR; TCRdb holds only in-frame clones, not every one. The table includes about 75,000 clones, 85% to 95% detected once. Specimen: CD4+ T cells from peripheral blood mononuclear cells, collected after pregnancy. These receptors were collected from a female donor with multiple sclerosis, enrolled in a pregnancy study. The CDR3 runs from the conserved cysteine through the conserved F or W. Fields, in order: V gene, D gene, clone size, J gene, CDR3 protein, CDR3 DNA. D genes are given only for firm matches. Only some rows state a clone size, as once, few, many or a class for expanded clones.

V: TRBV19
D: .
size: .
J: TRBJ1-3
CDR3: CASSSDTGHSGNTIYF
DNA: TGTGCCAGTAGTTCCGACACAGGACACTCTGGAAACACCATATATTTT

V: TRBV29-1
D: .
size: .
J: TRBJ2-5
CDR3: CSTRAAEGTQYF
DNA: TGCAGCACACGGGCGGCGGAGGGGACCCAGTACTTC

V: TRBV7-6
D: TRBD1
size: .
J: TRBJ1-1
CDR3: CASSLVTGDTEAFF
DNA: TGTGCCAGCAGCTTAGTAACAGGGGACACTGAAGCTTTCTTT

V: TRBV7-2
D: .
size: .
J: TRBJ2-5
CDR3: CASSLVVSSSQETQYF
DNA: TGTGCCAGCAGCTTAGTTGTGTCTAGCAGCCAAGAGACCCAGTACTTC

V: TRBV9
D: .
size: once
J: TRBJ1-1
CDR3: CASSVVQNTEAFF
DNA: TGTGCCAGCAGCGTAGTACAGAACACTGAAGCTTTCTTT

V: TRBV5-5
D: .
size: .
J: TRBJ1-1
CDR3: CASSLGPQSTEAFF
DNA: TGTGCCAGCAGCTTGGGGCCACAGTCCACTGAAGCTTTCTTT

V: TRBV5-6
D: TRBD1
size: .
J: TRBJ1-2
CDR3: CASSSRQGAWGYTF
DNA: TGTGCCAGCAGCTCACGACAGGGGGCATGGGGCTACACCTTC

V: TRBV7-2
D: TRBD2
size: .
J: TRBJ2-7
CDR3: CATMRAGESKQYF
DNA: TGTGCCACTATGCGGGCGGGAGAATCCAAGCAGTACTTC

V: TRBV28
D: .
size: .
J: TRBJ1-5
CDR3: CASRQASHQPQHF
DNA: TGTGCCAGCAGACAGGCATCCCATCAGCCCCAGCATTTT

V: TRBV6-6
D: TRBD1
size: .
J: TRBJ2-3
CDR3: CASSLQGAADTQYF
DNA: TGTGCCAGCAGTTTACAGGGGGCCGCAGATACGCAGTATTTT

V: TRBV14
D: .
size: .
J: TRBJ1-2
CDR3: CASSQAIGSQGISGYTF
DNA: TGTGCCAGCAGCCAAGCGATCGGGTCCCAGGGTATTTCGGGCTACACCTTC

V: TRBV6-5
D: .
size: .
J: TRBJ1-2
CDR3: CASSTAQQGENTF
DNA: TGTGCCAGCAGTACCGCACAACAGGGTGAGAACACCTTC

V: TRBV6-5
D: TRBD2
size: .
J: TRBJ2-5
CDR3: CASSPSGSTGETQYF
DNA: TGTGCCAGCAGTCCTAGCGGGAGTACTGGGGAGACCCAGTACTTC

V: TRBV10-3
D: TRBD2
size: once
J: TRBJ2-3
CDR3: CAISGGGVSLAGDPQTDTQYF
DNA: TGTGCCATCAGTGGGGGTGGGGTGAGCCTAGCGGGAGACCCCCAGACAGATACGCAGTATTTT

V: TRBV5-4
D: TRBD1
size: once
J: TRBJ1-1
CDR3: CASRSYRGKNTEAFF
DNA: TGTGCCAGCAGGAGCTACAGGGGGAAAAACACTGAAGCTTTCTTT

V: TRBV19
D: TRBD2
size: .
J: TRBJ2-1
CDR3: CASRDGLAGYNEQFF
DNA: TGTGCCAGTAGAGACGGGCTAGCGGGCTACAATGAGCAGTTCTTC

V: TRBV29-1
D: TRBD1
size: .
J: TRBJ2-1
CDR3: CSVRTGNNEQFF
DNA: TGCAGCGTCCGGACAGGGAACAATGAGCAGTTCTTC

V: TRBV7-2
D: .
size: .
J: TRBJ2-6
CDR3: CASSLTGSSSGANVLTF
DNA: TGTGCCAGCAGCTTGACAGGATCTAGCTCTGGGGCCAACGTCCTGACTTTC

V: TRBV23-1
D: TRBD2
size: .
J: TRBJ2-7
CDR3: CASGPSGSGYEQYF
DNA: TGCGCCAGCGGACCTAGCGGGAGTGGCTACGAGCAGTACTTC

V: TRBV27
D: .
size: .
J: TRBJ1-4
CDR3: CASSYQGSNEKLFF
DNA: TGTGCCAGCAGTTATCAGGGTTCTAATGAAAAACTGTTTTTT

V: TRBV19
D: .
size: .
J: TRBJ1-1
CDR3: CASSILRLTGPTEAFF
DNA: TGTGCCAGTAGTATCCTTCGACTCACAGGACCCACTGAAGCTTTCTTT

V: TRBV30
D: TRBD1
size: .
J: TRBJ2-7
CDR3: CAWSRTGAEQYF
DNA: TGTGCCTGGAGCCGGACAGGAGCCGAGCAGTACTTC

V: TRBV5-6
D: .
size: .
J: TRBJ1-3
CDR3: CASSSTGAGNTIYF
DNA: TGTGCCAGCAGCTCGACAGGAGCTGGAAACACCATATATTTT

V: TRBV27
D: .
size: .
J: TRBJ1-2
CDR3: CASSSMRVANNYGYTF
DNA: TGTGCCAGCAGTTCCATGAGGGTTGCGAACAACTATGGCTACACCTTC

V: TRBV7-8
D: TRBD2
size: .
J: TRBJ2-1
CDR3: CASRGGDSYNEQFF
DNA: TGTGCCAGCAGGGGGGGGGACTCCTACAATGAGCAGTTCTTC

V: TRBV7-2
D: .
size: .
J: TRBJ2-1
CDR3: CASSLGVTGVQNEQFF
DNA: TGTGCCAGCAGCTTGGGTGTGACGGGAGTACAGAATGAGCAGTTCTTC

V: TRBV4-2
D: .
size: .
J: TRBJ2-5
CDR3: CASSPQAAYQETQYF
DNA: TGTGCCAGCAGCCCTCAGGCCGCGTACCAAGAGACCCAGTACTTC

V: TRBV10-3
D: .
size: .
J: TRBJ1-2
CDR3: CAISGTGYGYTF
DNA: TGTGCCATCAGTGGGACGGGGTATGGCTACACCTTC

V: TRBV10-2
D: TRBD1
size: .
J: TRBJ2-7
CDR3: CASSPSGQGHEQYF
DNA: TGCGCCAGCAGCCCATCAGGACAGGGCCACGAGCAGTACTTC

V: TRBV5-8
D: TRBD2
size: .
J: TRBJ2-6
CDR3: CASISGEFSGANVLTF
DNA: TGTGCCAGCATCAGCGGGGAATTCTCTGGGGCCAACGTCCTGACTTTC

V: TRBV28
D: TRBD1
size: .
J: TRBJ2-1
CDR3: CASGYGDRGRGGQFF
DNA: TGTGCCAGCGGATACGGGGACAGGGGGCGCGGGGGGCAGTTCTTC

V: TRBV28
D: TRBD1
size: once
J: TRBJ1-4
CDR3: CASSPRMTGGGKLFF
DNA: TGTGCCAGCAGTCCACGTATGACAGGGGGCGGAAAACTGTTTTTT

V: TRBV15
D: .
size: .
J: TRBJ1-5
CDR3: CATSGRSTASYQPQHF
DNA: TGTGCCACCAGCGGGCGATCGACAGCCTCTTATCAGCCCCAGCATTTT

V: TRBV15
D: .
size: .
J: TRBJ2-1
CDR3: CATSRDQSNEQFF
DNA: TGTGCCACCAGCAGAGATCAGTCCAATGAGCAGTTCTTC

V: TRBV7-7
D: .
size: once
J: TRBJ2-3
CDR3: CASSVDSGTDTQYF
DNA: TGTGCTAGCAGCGTAGACAGCGGTACAGATACGCAGTATTTT

V: TRBV19
D: .
size: .
J: TRBJ2-2
CDR3: CASSINPSSFYPGELFF
DNA: TGTGCCAGTAGTATAAACCCCTCTAGCTTTTACCCCGGGGAGCTGTTTTTT

V: TRBV5-1
D: TRBD2
size: .
J: TRBJ2-4
CDR3: CASSFGLAVAKNIQYF
DNA: TGCGCCAGCAGCTTCGGACTAGCGGTAGCCAAAAACATTCAGTACTTC

V: TRBV28
D: TRBD1
size: .
J: TRBJ2-4
CDR3: CASTTGANIQYF
DNA: TGTGCCAGCACAACAGGGGCGAACATTCAGTACTTC

V: TRBV4-3
D: TRBD2
size: .
J: TRBJ2-1
CDR3: CASSPLPTSLTGWQFF
DNA: TGCGCCAGCAGCCCGCTTCCGACTAGCCTTACCGGGTGGCAGTTCTTC

V: TRBV4-3
D: .
size: once
J: TRBJ2-1
CDR3: CASSQELPNNEQFF
DNA: TGCGCCAGCAGCCAAGAACTACCCAACAATGAGCAGTTCTTC

V: TRBV21-1
D: .
size: .
J: TRBJ1-3
CDR3: CARPRDREIYFSGNTIYF
DNA: TGTGCCAGACCAAGGGACAGGGAGATTTATTTCTCTGGAAACACCATATATTTT

V: TRBV6-1
D: TRBD2
size: .
J: TRBJ2-7
CDR3: CASALGLAGPEEQYF
DNA: TGTGCCAGTGCCTTGGGACTAGCGGGACCTGAAGAGCAGTACTTC

V: TRBV11-2
D: TRBD1
size: few
J: TRBJ2-2
CDR3: CASSFPRGRVGELFF
DNA: TGTGCCAGCAGCTTCCCGAGGGGGCGCGTCGGGGAGCTGTTTTTT

V: TRBV28
D: .
size: .
J: TRBJ1-2
CDR3: CASSSGPGGYTF
DNA: TGTGCCAGCAGTAGCGGGCCGGGGGGCTACACCTTC

V: TRBV19
D: .
size: .
J: TRBJ2-2
CDR3: CASSMPTTNTGELFF
DNA: TGTGCCAGTAGTATGCCGACTACGAACACCGGGGAGCTGTTTTTT

V: TRBV19
D: TRBD1
size: .
J: TRBJ1-5
CDR3: CASRGTGSRGPYSNQPQHF
DNA: TGTGCCAGTAGAGGTACCGGGTCCAGGGGGCCATATAGCAATCAGCCCCAGCATTTT

V: TRBV19
D: TRBD2
size: .
J: TRBJ2-1
CDR3: CASSIVSSGSYEQFF
DNA: TGTGCCAGTAGTATAGTTTCCAGCGGGAGCTATGAGCAGTTCTTC

V: TRBV5-1
D: TRBD1
size: .
J: TRBJ1-3
CDR3: CASSLAGGEGNTIYF
DNA: TGCGCCAGCAGCTTGGCAGGGGGCGAGGGAAACACCATATATTTT

V: TRBV28
D: TRBD1
size: .
J: TRBJ1-2
CDR3: CASKIQGRDYGYTF
DNA: TGTGCCAGCAAAATACAGGGGCGCGACTATGGCTACACCTTC

V: TRBV7-9
D: TRBD2
size: .
J: TRBJ2-3
CDR3: CASSSSLAGGLVTQYF
DNA: TGTGCCAGCAGCTCCTCACTAGCGGGAGGGTTGGTTACGCAGTATTTT

V: TRBV5-6
D: TRBD1
size: .
J: TRBJ2-7
CDR3: CASSLGVGTVTYEQYF
DNA: TGTGCCAGCAGCTTGGGAGTCGGGACAGTTACCTACGAGCAGTACTTC

V: TRBV5-4
D: TRBD2
size: .
J: TRBJ2-1
CDR3: CASSYAGVGEFF
DNA: TGTGCCAGCAGCTACGCGGGAGTTGGAGAGTTCTTC

V: TRBV5-1
D: TRBD2
size: .
J: TRBJ2-7
CDR3: CASSSPRTGTGLAGVYEQYF
DNA: TGCGCCAGCAGCTCCCCTCGGACAGGGACGGGACTAGCGGGAGTCTACGAGCAGTACTTC